A single sample gave rise to the 31 T cell receptor beta chains below, sequenced in a study of blood T cells in healthy people across ages. Primers used in a second PCR of about 7 to 12 cycles were a sample-barcoded 5' primer and a J-beta primer mix. TCRdb re-analysed the 5' RACE reads in MiXCR, keeping a single row per CDR3 protein. In the table there are roughly 2 million distinct CDR3 sequences, about 49% of which are singletons. The specimen sequenced was blood. The source is a middle-aged woman in good health.

This clonotype has just one count. V usage is TRBV27 and J usage is TRBJ2-1; 9 nucleotides align to TRBD2. Trimming took 5 bases from V and 10 from J; bases not matched to a gene: 12. This CDR3 region has 15 residues. Germline assignment: CDR1 MNHEY and CDR2 SMNVEV (reference sequence). The CDR3 protein is CASSARRGGVQEQFF. The CDR3 nucleotides are TGTGCCAGCAGTGCTCGGCGGGGGGGAGTCCAGGAGCAGTTCTTC.

The chain recombines TRBV29-1 with TRBJ2-1; no definite D call. Trimming pared 4 bases from V and 7 bases from J, leaving 8 bases between. This CDR3 is 11 amino acids long. Germline-derived CDR1 and CDR2 are SQVTM and ANQGSEA. The CDR3 bases are TGCAGCGTTGTAGTAGTGAATGAGCAGTTCTTC. Translation: CSVVVVNEQFF.

The chain combines TRBV3-1 with TRBJ2-3; maybe TRBD2 (5 bases). The germline V gene has CDR1 LGHDT and CDR2 YNNKEL (reference sequence). CDR3 length: 15 residues. With 0 bases removed from V and 2 bases from J, the gap between germline ends came to 9 bases. The CDR3 spells CASSQDLLATDTQYF. The CDR3 nucleotides read TGTGCCAGCAGCCAAGATCTTCTAGCCACAGATACGCAGTATTTT.

Regarding this clonotype: A read error may account for a junction end that differs from germline. V usage is TRBV7-2 and J usage is TRBJ2-5, with TRBD2 matching over 16 bases. Germline CDR1 SGHTA, CDR2 FQGNSA. The CDR3 runs to 17 residues. CDR3 in amino acids: CAGSQPGLAGGQETQYF. CDR3 in DNA: TGTGCCGGCAGCCAACCGGGACTAGCGGGGGGGCAGGAGACCCAGTACTTC.

This sequence joins TRBV3-1 and TRBJ1-1; 10 bases match TRBD1. This CDR3 spans 18 amino acids. Germline lookup yields CDR1 LGHDT and CDR2 YNNKEL (reference sequence). J lost 1 base, V lost 0 bases, and 8 bases had no gene match. The CDR3 loop reads CASSQDLGTGAGNTEAFF. CDR3 bases: TGTGCCAGCAGCCAAGACTTAGGGACAGGGGCTGGGAACACTGAAGCTTTCTTT.

The chain combines TRBV5-1 with TRBJ2-1; D call uncertain. Trimming left V 4 bases short and J 9 bases short, with 11 bases between. This CDR3 region has 12 residues. Germline lookup yields CDR1 SGHRS and CDR2 YFSETQ. The CDR3 sequence: CASSPLDTEQFF. The CDR3 nucleotides are TGCGCCAGCAGCCCCCTTGATACTGAGCAGTTCTTC.

This clonotype was counted a few times. The gene calls are TRBV29-1 and TRBJ2-3; 15 nucleotides align to TRBD2. This CDR3 is 17 amino acids long. The ends lost 5 bases at V and 5 bases at J; junction bases unmatched: 11. CDR1 is SQVTM, CDR2 ANQGSEA, per germline. CDR3 sequence reads: CSVNGPPGLAGGDTQYF. As DNA, the CDR3 is TGCAGCGTTAATGGACCGCCGGGACTAGCGGGGGGAGATACGCAGTATTTT.

This clonotype occurred a few times. The chain carries TRBV15 and TRBJ1-6; D call uncertain. Trimming stripped 0 bases from V and 5 bases from J, with 11 bases between. CDR3 length equals 16 residues. CDR1 and CDR2 from the germline V gene are LNHNV and YYDKDF (reference sequence). The CDR3: CATSRETRIDNSPLHF. The CDR3 nucleotides are TGTGCCACCAGCAGAGAGACCCGAATTGATAATTCACCCCTCCACTTT.

This chain links TRBV18 with TRBJ2-3; a weak D match, TRBD2 (5 bases). CDR3 length equals 15 residues. Trimming removed 3 bases at V and 2 bases at J, with 12 bases between. Germline V gene lookup returns CDR1 KGHSH and CDR2 LQKENI. CDR3 sequence: CASSPFGVPTDTQYF. The CDR3 nucleotides are TGTGCCAGCTCACCCTTCGGGGTCCCCACAGATACGCAGTATTTT.

The V and J genes are TRBV12-3 or TRBV12-4 and TRBJ1-2, with TRBD1 identical over 9 bases. This CDR3 is 11 amino acids long. V lost 6 bases to trimming and J lost 12 bases; unmatched junction nucleotides: 5. The CDR3 sequence is CASRTQGADTF. CDR3 DNA sequence: TGTGCCAGCAGGACACAGGGGGCGGACACCTTC.

V is TRBV6-6 and J is TRBJ2-6, with 7 positions matching TRBD1. CDR3 length: 16 amino acids. The junction had 7 bases not matched to a gene; V was cut back by 5 bases and J by 3 bases. CDR1 MNHNY and CDR2 SVGAGI come from the germline V gene (reference sequence). The CDR3 nucleotides are TGTGCCAGCAGTCCGACAGGGATCGTTGGGGCCAACGTCCTGACTTTC. It is translated as CASSPTGIVGANVLTF.

This clonotype has only a few counts. This chain connects TRBV6-2 or TRBV6-3 to TRBJ1-3; D gene ambiguous. The V gene's germline CDR1 is MNHEY and CDR2 SVGEGT. V lost 9 bases to trimming and J lost 0 bases, with 9 bases between them. There are 13 residues in the CDR3. In nucleotides, the CDR3 is TGTGCCAGTGGACTTCTCTCTGGAAACACCATATATTTT. This translates into CASGLLSGNTIYF.

With respect to this clonotype: At one end, the junction sequence differs from germline, possibly due to a read error. J is TRBJ1-4 and V is TRBV11-2; a weak D match, TRBD1 (5 bases). Germline V CDR1 and CDR2: SGHAT, FQNNGV. This CDR3 is 17 amino acids long. This chain's CDR3 is CASSLNYQGIPNEKLFF. The CDR3, as DNA: TGTGCCAGCAGCTTGAATTATCAGGGCATACCTAACGAAAAACTGTTTTTT.

The chain is built from TRBV10-3 and TRBJ2-1; 9 bases are a match to TRBD1. The germline CDR1 and CDR2 sequences are ENHRY and SYGVKD. With 4 bases clipped from V and 9 bases from J, the junction kept 19 bases outside the gene matches. The CDR3 sequence is 18 residues long. As DNA, the CDR3 is TGTGCCATCAGTGGGCCCTTGACAGGGGGGGAATCCTATATTGAGCAGTTCTTC. Its protein is CAISGPLTGGESYIEQFF.

This clonotype came up a few times. V and J are TRBV28 and TRBJ2-7, with TRBD1 matching over 9 bases. The CDR3 loop spans 15 amino acids. Losses at the gene ends were 4 bases for V and 7 bases for J; bases not matched to a gene: 11. Germline CDR1 reads MDHEN; CDR2 reads SYDVKM. The CDR3 sequence: CASSSPGTGSGEQYF. CDR3 nucleotides: TGTGCCAGCAGTTCTCCCGGGACAGGGTCTGGTGAGCAGTACTTC.

The CDR3 here is CASSVVTGVGEQFF. DNA of the CDR3: TGTGCCAGCAGCGTAGTGACAGGGGTCGGGGAGCAGTTCTTC. The rearrangement uses TRBV9 and TRBJ2-1; 8 bases line up with TRBD1. The J segment lost 10 bases and the V segment lost 0 bases, leaving 6 bases of the junction unmatched. Germline-derived CDR1 and CDR2 are SGDLS and YYNGEE. The CDR3 sequence is 14 residues long.

The chain carries TRBV5-6 and TRBJ2-6; D gene uncertain. CDR1 and CDR2 from the germline V gene are SGHDT and YYEEEE. V gave up 1 base and J gave up 0 bases, with 8 bases separating them. CDR3 length: 16 residues. The CDR3 DNA reads as TGTGCCAGCAGCTTGAGGGTAGACTCTGGGGCCAACGTCCTGACTTTC. Translation gives CASSLRVDSGANVLTF.

V gene TRBV20-1 combines with J gene TRBJ2-3, with 7 bases that match TRBD1. The germline V gene encodes CDR1 DFQATT and CDR2 SNEGSKA (reference sequence). The CDR3 has 15 amino acids. With V trimmed by 5 bases and J by 2 bases, 10 bases remained unmatched. Here the CDR3 reads CSAPSTGVLTDTQYF. The CDR3, as DNA: TGCAGTGCTCCGAGTACAGGGGTCCTCACAGATACGCAGTATTTT.

The chain uses TRBV29-1 and TRBJ2-3; the D gene is possibly TRBD2 (6 bases). This CDR3 is 15 amino acids long. Trimming shortened V by 7 bases and J by 8 bases, and 25 bases separated the two germline ends. Germline values: CDR1 SQVTM, CDR2 ANQGSEA. This CDR3 is CSAALGWRGRVTQYF. The CDR3 DNA sequence: TGCAGCGCCGCTCTGGGTTGGCGGGGAAGAGTTACGCAGTATTTT.

V and J are TRBV20-1 and TRBJ2-1, with D possibly matching TRBD2 (5 bases). The CDR3 covers 14 residues. Germline V lookup: CDR1 DFQATT, CDR2 SNEGSKA (reference sequence). The V and J ends lost 2 bases and 0 bases respectively, with 8 bases between them. CDR3 DNA: TGCAGTGCTAGATTAGGGAGCTCCTACAATGAGCAGTTCTTC. Its translation is CSARLGSSYNEQFF.

This clonotype was counted a few times. The V gene is TRBV10-3, the J gene TRBJ1-2; D remains unclear. Germline V gene lookup returns CDR1 ENHRY and CDR2 SYGVKD. CDR3 length: 11 residues. Deletions cut 0 bases from V and 6 bases from J, with 2 bases between. CDR3 amino acids: CAISESDGYTF. In DNA, the CDR3 is TGTGCCATCAGTGAGTCGGATGGCTACACCTTC.

The chain joins TRBV5-1 to TRBJ2-3, with D hard to call. Per germline, CDR1 SGHRS and CDR2 YFSETQ. The V end was cut by 0 bases, the J end by 2 bases, with 7 bases between. This CDR3 is 14 amino acids long. The CDR3 spells CASSLDDPTDTQYF. CDR3 coding DNA: TGCGCCAGCAGCTTGGACGACCCCACAGATACGCAGTATTTT.

This clonotype appeared a few times. The chain employs TRBV29-1 and TRBJ2-3; D perhaps matches TRBD1 (6 bases). V dropped 0 bases and J dropped 3 bases, with 13 bases sitting between them. Germline V gives CDR1 SQVTM, CDR2 ANQGSEA. The CDR3 consists of 15 residues. The CDR3 DNA is TGCAGCGTTGAAGAGATCCGGGACAAAACAGATACGCAGTATTTT. It is translated as CSVEEIRDKTDTQYF.

This clonotype has just a few counts. V usage is TRBV20-1 and J usage is TRBJ2-5; TRBD2 agrees at 12 bases. V lost 6 bases to trimming and J lost 0 bases; unmatched junction nucleotides: 5. Germline V gene data show CDR1 as DFQATT and CDR2 as SNEGSKA (reference sequence). The CDR3 totals 15 residues. The CDR3 DNA follows: TGCAGTGCCCTCCGACTAGCGGGGGACCAAGAGACCCAGTACTTC. Residues: CSALRLAGDQETQYF.

This clonotype was counted only a few times. The chain is built from TRBV4-2 and TRBJ2-1; 9 bases agree with TRBD2. Per germline, CDR1 LGHNA and CDR2 YNFKEQ. With 0 bases clipped from V and 4 bases from J, the junction kept 7 bases outside the gene matches. The CDR3 contains 17 residues. CDR3 DNA sequence: TGTGCCAGCAGCCAAGATCCGCGGGGGGGCGTGTACAATGAGCAGTTCTTC. As protein: CASSQDPRGGVYNEQFF.

The chain is built from TRBV15 and TRBJ2-7; D is uncertain. Per germline, CDR1 LNHNV and CDR2 YYDKDF (reference sequence). V was pared by 2 bases and J by 3 bases, with 8 bases between. The CDR3 consists of 13 residues. The CDR3 sequence is CATSRTADYEQYF. The CDR3 DNA follows: TGTGCCACCAGCAGAACGGCAGACTACGAGCAGTACTTC.

J is TRBJ2-4 and V is TRBV6-2 or TRBV6-3; the match to TRBD1 covers 7 bases. The J call may be mistaken, given a closer DNA end match to TRBJ2-7. This CDR3 spans 17 amino acids. Germline-derived CDR1 and CDR2 are MNHEY and SVGEGT. CDR3 bases: TGTGCCAGCAGTTACCAATACAGGGGAAGGTCCGTAGGCGAGCAGTACTTC. Translating it yields CASSYQYRGRSVGEQYF.

The chain has TRBV6-5 and TRBJ2-3; weak D call: TRBD1 (5 bases). Trimming shortened V by 6 bases and J by 4 bases, and 20 bases separated the two germline ends. Looked up from germline, CDR1 is MNHEY and CDR2 is SVGAGI. There are 16 residues in the CDR3. The DNA of the CDR3 is TGTGCCAGCAGGGTGCATGGGGCCCGGACATCAGATACGCAGTATTTT. It codes for CASRVHGARTSDTQYF.

The chain recombines TRBV5-1 with TRBJ1-4, with D possibly TRBD1 on 5 matching bases. Per the germline V gene, CDR1 is SGHRS and CDR2 is YFSETQ. CDR3 size: 15 residues. V was trimmed by 5 bases and J by 0 bases, leaving 11 bases between them. The CDR3 DNA is TGCGCCAGCAGAGAGACAGCGGCAACTAATGAAAAACTGTTTTTT. It translates to CASRETAATNEKLFF. Together with reference TRBV5-1 and TRBJ1-4, the CDR3 gives the full variable domain: KAGVTQTPRYLIKTRGQQVTLSCSPISGHRSVSWYQQTPGQGLQFLFEYFSETQRNKGNFPGRFSGRQFSNSRSEMNVSTLELGDSALYLCASRETAATNEKLFFGSGTQLSVL.

This clonotype was found a few times. V is TRBV6-5 and J is TRBJ1-2, with 7 bases identical to TRBD1. The CDR3 extends over 14 amino acids. The ends lost 6 bases at V and 4 bases at J; junction bases unmatched: 8. Germline loops: CDR1 MNHEY, CDR2 SVGAGI. The CDR3 DNA follows: TGTGCCAGCAGCCCTCGACAGGGACGCTATGGCTACACCTTC. Protein sequence: CASSPRQGRYGYTF.

The gene calls are TRBV10-3 and TRBJ2-5; 7 bases agree with TRBD1. This CDR3 is built from 15 residues. The V segment lost 7 bases and the J segment 2 bases; nucleotides outside the gene matches: 10. The germline CDR1 and CDR2 sequences are ENHRY and SYGVKD. CDR3 in amino acids: CAINPSPTGQETQYF. The DNA for the CDR3 is TGTGCCATCAATCCCTCTCCGACAGGGCAAGAGACCCAGTACTTC.